The clone carrying this T cell receptor (beta chain) came up many times. Per the germline V gene, CDR1 is ENHRY and CDR2 is SYGVKD. The CDR3 is 13 residues long. Trimming at V came to 8 bases and at J to 0 bases, leaving 4 bases not matched to a gene. Each CDR3 protein gets one entry after TCRdb re-called the RT-PCR reads with MiXCR. The sample has approximately 720,000 distinct CDR3 sequences, 13% to 15% seen once. This sequence joins TRBV10-3 and TRBJ2-7; 7 bases match TRBD1. What was sequenced was memory CD4+ T cells from blood. The receptor comes from a female donor in good health, serving as a healthy control. The CDR3 DNA sequence: TGTGCCATCGGGACAGCGAACTCCTACGAGCAGTACTTC. As protein: CAIGTANSYEQYF.